The present T cell receptor (beta chain) was sequenced within a study of Tregs in tolerant kidney transplant recipients. Study-level information: Mixed chimerism was transient after nonmyeloablative marrow transplants from related graft donors.

Per germline, CDR1 LNHDA and CDR2 SQIVND (reference sequence). The CDR3 has 14 amino acids. Trimming removed 3 bases at V and 8 bases at J, with 16 bases between. Only in-frame clones appear in the TCRdb table, and some are missing; sequencing was by immunoSEQ multiplex PCR. Among roughly 69,000 clones listed, roughly 98% were seen once. The chain carries TRBV19 and TRBJ1-2; perhaps TRBD1 as D (6 bases). The specimen comprised Tregs from blood, sampled before the transplant. The receptor comes from a human donor who received a combined kidney and bone marrow transplant. In nucleotides, the CDR3 is TGTGCCAGTAGTATCTCCAGGGGTTCGGTCGGCTACACCTTC. This translates into CASSISRGSVGYTF.